This TCR beta chain was observed in a study of cytomegalovirus exposure and HLA in healthy donors. Study at large: The Caucasian-associated ancestry cluster contained about 80% of the 300 to 450 genotyped donors.

Study results and caveats: Most TCR sequences showed up rarely, but some public TCRs showed up in many donors.

The primer mix had 60 Vbeta and 13 Jbeta primers. Clones were sequenced by immunoSEQ multiplex PCR, and TCRdb holds only the in-frame ones, with some missing. This table has fewer than 150,000 clones, 70% to 85% appearing once. Note on this clone: Its antigen remains unknown. Compared with germline, one end of the junction differs, possibly owing to a read error.

CDR1 and CDR2 from the germline V gene are MNHEY and SMNVEV (reference sequence). The length of the CDR3 is 17 residues. Source material: PBMCs. The chain uses TRBV27 and TRBJ1-5; 8 bases are shared with TRBD1. This receptor was obtained from a male donor in good health and CMV-seronegative. CDR3 in amino acids: CTSSLLPSRTGHQPQHF. CDR3 sequence (DNA): TGTACCAGCAGTTTATTGCCATCCCGGACAGGGCACCAGCCCCAGCATTTT.